This TCR beta chain was identified during a study of blood T cell repertoires in COVID-19. Study in general: PBMCs, B-cell-depleted T cells, or T cells were the source of the cDNA or gDNA that made up the material.

Some clones are missing from TCRdb's copy, which holds only in-frame ones; the method was immunoSEQ multiplex PCR. The table lists about 210,000 clones, roughly nine tenths of them singletons, with about 0.72% in the top ten. Germline CDR1 and CDR2: ENHRY and SYGVKD. Trimming removed 3 bases at V and 0 bases at J, with 7 bases between. CDR3 length: 14 amino acids. The specimen sequenced was peripheral blood. This chain uses TRBV10-3 with TRBJ2-3; D is ambiguous. The receptor's source is a woman aged 70-85 years with acute or convalescent COVID-19. The CDR3 coding sequence is TGTGCCATCAGTGATAGTCGGAGCACAGATACGCAGTATTTT. As protein: CAISDSRSTDTQYF.